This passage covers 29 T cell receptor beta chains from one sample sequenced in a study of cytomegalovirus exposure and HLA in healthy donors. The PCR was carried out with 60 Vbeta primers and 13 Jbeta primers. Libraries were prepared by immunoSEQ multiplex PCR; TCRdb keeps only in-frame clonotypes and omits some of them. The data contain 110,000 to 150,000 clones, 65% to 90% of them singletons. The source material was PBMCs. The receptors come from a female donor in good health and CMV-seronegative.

The CDR3 nucleotides read TGTGCCAGCAGTGGCATGAGCGGAAACACCATATATTTT. Translated, it gives CASSGMSGNTIYF. The J gene is TRBJ1-3, the V gene TRBV6-1; D remains ambiguous. The CDR3 runs 13 residues. Trimming removed 4 bases at V and 4 bases at J, with 8 bases between. Germline CDR1 MNHNS, CDR2 SASEGT.

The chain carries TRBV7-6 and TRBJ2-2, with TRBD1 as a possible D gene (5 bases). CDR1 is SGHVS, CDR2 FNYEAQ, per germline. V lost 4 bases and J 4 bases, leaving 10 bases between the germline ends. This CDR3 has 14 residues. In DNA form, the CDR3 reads TGTGCCAGCAGCTCGACAGTGCCCACCGGGGAGCTGTTTTTT. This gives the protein CASSSTVPTGELFF. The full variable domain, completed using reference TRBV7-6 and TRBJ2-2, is GAGVSQSPRYKVTKRGQDVALRCDPISGHVSLYWYRQALGQGPEFLTYFNYEAQQDKSGLPNDRFSAERPEGSISTLTIQRTEQRDSAMYRCASSSTVPTGELFFGEGSRLTVL.

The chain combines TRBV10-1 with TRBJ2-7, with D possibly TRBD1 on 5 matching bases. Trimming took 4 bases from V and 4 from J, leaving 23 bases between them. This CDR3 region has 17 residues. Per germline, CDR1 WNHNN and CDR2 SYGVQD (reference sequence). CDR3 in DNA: TGCGCCAGCAGTGCCTCCTTGGGGCAGGGTGAGTTATACGAGCAGTACTTC. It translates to CASSASLGQGELYEQYF.

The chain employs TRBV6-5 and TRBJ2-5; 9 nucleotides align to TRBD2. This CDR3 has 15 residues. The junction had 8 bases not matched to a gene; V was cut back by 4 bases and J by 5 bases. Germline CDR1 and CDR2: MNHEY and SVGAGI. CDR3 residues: CASSFRTSAGETQYF. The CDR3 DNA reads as TGTGCCAGCAGTTTCCGGACTAGCGCGGGGGAGACCCAGTACTTC.

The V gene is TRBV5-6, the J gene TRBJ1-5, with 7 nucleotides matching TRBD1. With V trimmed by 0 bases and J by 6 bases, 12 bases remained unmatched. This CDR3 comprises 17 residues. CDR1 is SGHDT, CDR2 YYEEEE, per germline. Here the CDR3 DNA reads TGTGCCAGCAGCTTGGCGCAGGGGGAGGCCCTAGGTCAGCCCCAGCATTTT. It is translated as CASSLAQGEALGQPQHF.

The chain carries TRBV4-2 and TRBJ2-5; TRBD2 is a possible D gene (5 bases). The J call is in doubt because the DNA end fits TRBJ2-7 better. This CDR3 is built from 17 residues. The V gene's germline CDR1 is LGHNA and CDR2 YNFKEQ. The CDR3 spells CASSQGQGATGIHEQYF. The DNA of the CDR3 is TGTGCCAGCAGCCAAGGGCAAGGAGCAACGGGGATCCACGAGCAGTACTTC.

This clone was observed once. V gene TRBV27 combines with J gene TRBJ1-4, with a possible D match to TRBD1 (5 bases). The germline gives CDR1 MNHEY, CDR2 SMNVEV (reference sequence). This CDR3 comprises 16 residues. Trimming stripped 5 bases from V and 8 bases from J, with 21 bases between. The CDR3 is CASSTLTGTAGEKLFF. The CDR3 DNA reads TGTGCCAGCAGTACTCTAACCGGGACCGCGGGGGAAAAACTGTTTTTT. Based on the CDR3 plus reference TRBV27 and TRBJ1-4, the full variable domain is EAQVTQNPRYLITVTGKKLTVTCSQNMNHEYMSWYRQDPGLGLRQIYYSMNVEVTDKGDVPEGYKVSRKEKRNFPLILESPSPNQTSLYFCASSTLTGTAGEKLFFGSGTQLSVL.

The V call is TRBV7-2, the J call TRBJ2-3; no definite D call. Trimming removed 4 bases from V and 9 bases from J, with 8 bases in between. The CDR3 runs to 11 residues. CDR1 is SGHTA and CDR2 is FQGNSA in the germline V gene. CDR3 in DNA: TGTGCCAGCAGCTGGCAAAAAACGCAGTATTTT. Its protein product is CASSWQKTQYF.

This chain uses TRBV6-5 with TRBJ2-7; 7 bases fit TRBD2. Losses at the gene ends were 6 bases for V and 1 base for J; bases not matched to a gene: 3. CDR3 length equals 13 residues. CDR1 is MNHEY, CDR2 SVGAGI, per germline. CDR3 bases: TGTGCCAGCAGACCCGGGAGGTCCTACGAGCAGTACTTC. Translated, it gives CASRPGRSYEQYF.

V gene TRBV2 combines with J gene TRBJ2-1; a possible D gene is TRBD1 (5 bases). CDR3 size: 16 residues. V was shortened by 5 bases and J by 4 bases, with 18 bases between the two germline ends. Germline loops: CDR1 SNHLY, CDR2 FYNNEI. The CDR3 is CASSSLQGIQYNEQFF. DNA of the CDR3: TGTGCCAGCAGTTCTCTGCAGGGAATCCAATACAATGAGCAGTTCTTC. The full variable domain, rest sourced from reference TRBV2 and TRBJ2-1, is EPEVTQTPSHQVTQMGQEVILRCVPISNHLYFYWYRQILGQKVEFLVSFYNNEISEKSEIFDDQFSVERPDGSNFTLKIRSTKLEDSAMYFCASSSLQGIQYNEQFFGPGTRLTVL.

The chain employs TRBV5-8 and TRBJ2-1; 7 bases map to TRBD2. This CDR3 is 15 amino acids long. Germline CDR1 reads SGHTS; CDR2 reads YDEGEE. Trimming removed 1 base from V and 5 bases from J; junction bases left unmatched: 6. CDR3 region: CASSLMWEGHNEQFF. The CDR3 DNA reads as TGTGCCAGCAGCTTGATGTGGGAGGGCCACAATGAGCAGTTCTTC.

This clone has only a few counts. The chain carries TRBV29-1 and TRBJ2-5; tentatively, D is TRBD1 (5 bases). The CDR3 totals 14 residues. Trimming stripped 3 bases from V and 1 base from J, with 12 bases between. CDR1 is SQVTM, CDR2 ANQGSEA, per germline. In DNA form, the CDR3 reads TGCAGCGTTGATGACAGATCAGTCCAAGAGACCCAGTACTTC. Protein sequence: CSVDDRSVQETQYF. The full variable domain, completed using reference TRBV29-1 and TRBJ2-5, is SAVISQKPSRDICQRGTSLTIQCQVDSQVTMMFWYRQQPGQSLTLIATANQGSEATYESGFVIDKFPISRPNLTFSTLTVSNMSPEDSSIYLCSVDDRSVQETQYFGPGTRLLVL.

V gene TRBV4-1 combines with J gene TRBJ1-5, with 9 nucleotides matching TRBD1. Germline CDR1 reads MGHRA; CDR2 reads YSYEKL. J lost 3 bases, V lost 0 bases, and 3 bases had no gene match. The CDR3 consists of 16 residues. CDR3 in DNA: TGCGCCAGCAGCCAAGATGGACAGGGGCCCAATCAGCCCCAGCATTTT. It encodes CASSQDGQGPNQPQHF.

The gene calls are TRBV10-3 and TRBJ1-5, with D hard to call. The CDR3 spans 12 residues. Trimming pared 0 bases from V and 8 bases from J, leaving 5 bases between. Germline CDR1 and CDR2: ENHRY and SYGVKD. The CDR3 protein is CAISESGEPQHF. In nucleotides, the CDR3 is TGTGCCATCAGTGAGTCCGGGGAGCCCCAGCATTTT.

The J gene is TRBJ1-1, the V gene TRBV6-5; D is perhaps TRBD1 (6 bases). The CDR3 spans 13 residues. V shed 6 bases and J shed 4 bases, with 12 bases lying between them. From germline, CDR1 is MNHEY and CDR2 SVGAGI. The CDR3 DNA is TGTGCCAGCAGACGCCAGGGGAGCACTGAAGCTTTCTTT. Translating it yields CASRRQGSTEAFF.

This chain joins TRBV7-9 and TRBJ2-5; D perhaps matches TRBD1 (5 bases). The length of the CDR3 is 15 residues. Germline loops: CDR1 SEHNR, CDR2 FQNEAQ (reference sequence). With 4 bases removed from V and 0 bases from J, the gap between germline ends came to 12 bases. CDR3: CASSSLRTNQETQYF. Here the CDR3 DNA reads TGTGCCAGCAGCTCCCTCCGGACAAACCAAGAGACCCAGTACTTC.

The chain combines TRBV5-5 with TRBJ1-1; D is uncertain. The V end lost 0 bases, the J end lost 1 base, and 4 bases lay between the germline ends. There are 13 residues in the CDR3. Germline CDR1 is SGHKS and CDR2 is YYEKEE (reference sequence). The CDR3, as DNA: TGTGCCAGCAGCTTGGGTAAGAACACTGAAGCTTTCTTT. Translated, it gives CASSLGKNTEAFF.

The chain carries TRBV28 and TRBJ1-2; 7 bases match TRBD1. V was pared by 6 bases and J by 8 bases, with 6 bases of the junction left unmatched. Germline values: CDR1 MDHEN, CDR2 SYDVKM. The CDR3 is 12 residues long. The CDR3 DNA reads TGTGCCAGCAGCCTCGGGACAGAGGGCTACACCTTC. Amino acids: CASSLGTEGYTF.

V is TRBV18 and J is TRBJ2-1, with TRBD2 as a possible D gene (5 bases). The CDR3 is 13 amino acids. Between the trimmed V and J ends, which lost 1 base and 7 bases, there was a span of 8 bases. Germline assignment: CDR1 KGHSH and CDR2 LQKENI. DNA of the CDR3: TGTGCCAGCTCACCACAATTAGCGAATGAGCAGTTCTTC. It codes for CASSPQLANEQFF.

CDR3: CASSLGTNQPQHF. CDR3 DNA sequence: TGTGCCAGCAGCTTAGGGACAAATCAGCCCCAGCATTTT. This chain uses TRBV7-9 with TRBJ1-5; a weak D match, TRBD1 (5 bases). This CDR3 spans 13 amino acids. Germline values: CDR1 SEHNR, CDR2 FQNEAQ (reference sequence). The germline V and J ends were trimmed by 1 base and 4 bases, with 5 bases remaining between them.

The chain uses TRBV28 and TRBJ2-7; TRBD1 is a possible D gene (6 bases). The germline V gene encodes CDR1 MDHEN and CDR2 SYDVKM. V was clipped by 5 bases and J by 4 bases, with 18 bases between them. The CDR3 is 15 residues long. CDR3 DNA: TGTGCCAGCAGTCCCGGCAGCCAGGGGATTTACGAGCAGTACTTC. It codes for CASSPGSQGIYEQYF.

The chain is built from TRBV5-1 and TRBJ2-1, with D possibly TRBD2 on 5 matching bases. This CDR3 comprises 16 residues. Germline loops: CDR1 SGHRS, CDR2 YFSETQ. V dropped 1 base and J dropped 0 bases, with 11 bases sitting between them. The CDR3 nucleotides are TGCGCCAGCAGCTTGCGGGGAAGGAGCTCCTACAATGAGCAGTTCTTC. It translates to CASSLRGRSSYNEQFF.

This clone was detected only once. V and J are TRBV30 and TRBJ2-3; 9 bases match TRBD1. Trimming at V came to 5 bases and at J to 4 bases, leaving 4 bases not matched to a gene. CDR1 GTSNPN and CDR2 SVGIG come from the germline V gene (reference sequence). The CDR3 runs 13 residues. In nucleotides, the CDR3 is TGTGCCTGGGACAGGGGGGTCGCAGATACGCAGTATTTT. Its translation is CAWDRGVADTQYF.

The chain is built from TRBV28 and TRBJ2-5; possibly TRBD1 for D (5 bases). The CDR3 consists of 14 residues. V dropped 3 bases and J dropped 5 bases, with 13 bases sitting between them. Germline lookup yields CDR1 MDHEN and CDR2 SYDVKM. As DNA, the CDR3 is TGTGCCAGCAGTTTGTATGGGGCGTGGGAGACCCAGTACTTC. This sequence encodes CASSLYGAWETQYF.

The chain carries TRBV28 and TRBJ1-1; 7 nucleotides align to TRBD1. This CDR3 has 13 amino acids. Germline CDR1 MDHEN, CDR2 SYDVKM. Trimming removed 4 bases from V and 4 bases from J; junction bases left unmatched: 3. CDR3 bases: TGTGCCAGCAGTTCGAGGGGGCGCACTGAAGCTTTCTTT. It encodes CASSSRGRTEAFF.

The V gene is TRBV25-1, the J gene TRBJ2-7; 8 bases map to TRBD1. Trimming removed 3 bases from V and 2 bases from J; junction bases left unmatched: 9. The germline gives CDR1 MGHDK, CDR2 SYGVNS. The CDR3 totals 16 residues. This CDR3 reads CASSDLGTGPPYEQYF. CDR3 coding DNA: TGTGCCAGCAGTGACTTAGGGACAGGCCCTCCCTACGAGCAGTACTTC.

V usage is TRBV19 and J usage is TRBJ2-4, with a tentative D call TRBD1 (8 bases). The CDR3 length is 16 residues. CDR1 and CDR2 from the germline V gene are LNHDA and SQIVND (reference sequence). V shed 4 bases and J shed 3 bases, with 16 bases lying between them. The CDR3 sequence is CASSTGQGGDKNIQYF. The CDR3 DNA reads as TGTGCCAGTAGTACCGGACAGGGAGGGGACAAAAACATTCAGTACTTC.

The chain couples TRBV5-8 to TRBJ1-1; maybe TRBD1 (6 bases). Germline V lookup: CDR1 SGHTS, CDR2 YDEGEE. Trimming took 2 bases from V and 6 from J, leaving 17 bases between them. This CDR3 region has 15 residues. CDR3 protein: CASSLGFSGVPEAFF. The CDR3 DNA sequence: TGTGCCAGCAGCTTAGGGTTTTCAGGGGTCCCTGAAGCTTTCTTT.

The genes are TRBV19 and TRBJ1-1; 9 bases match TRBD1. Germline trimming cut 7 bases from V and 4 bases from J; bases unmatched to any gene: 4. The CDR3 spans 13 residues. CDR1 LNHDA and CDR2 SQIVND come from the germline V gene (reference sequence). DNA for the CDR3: TGTGCCAGTACTAAGACAGGGGGCACTGAAGCTTTCTTT. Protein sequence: CASTKTGGTEAFF.